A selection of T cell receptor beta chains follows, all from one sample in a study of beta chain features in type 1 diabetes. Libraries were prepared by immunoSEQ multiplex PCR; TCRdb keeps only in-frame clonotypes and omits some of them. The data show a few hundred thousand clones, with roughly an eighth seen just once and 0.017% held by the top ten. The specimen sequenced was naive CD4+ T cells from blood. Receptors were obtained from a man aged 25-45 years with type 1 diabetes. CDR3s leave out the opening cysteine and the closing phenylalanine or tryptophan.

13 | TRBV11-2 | ASSPGLAGDYEQF
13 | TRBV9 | ASSADSTGEETQY
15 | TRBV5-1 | ASSLGSASGFGETQY
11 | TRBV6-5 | ASSGQGRETQY
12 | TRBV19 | ASTSTGHIETQY
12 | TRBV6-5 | ASHSVATNEKLF
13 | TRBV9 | ASSVDVGTYNEQF
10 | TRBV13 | ASSLPTGEQY
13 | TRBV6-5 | ASHRTSGSLDTQY
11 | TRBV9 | ASSVTPVTEAF
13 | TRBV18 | ASSSMEVAKNIQY
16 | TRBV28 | ASSLRPGQGKYNQPQH
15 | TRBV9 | ASSVGVAGVLGDTQY
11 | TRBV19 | ASSLRAADTQY
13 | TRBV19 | ASSTRQASNQPQH
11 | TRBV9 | ASSVELTGELF
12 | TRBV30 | AWSVRGGATEAF
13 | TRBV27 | ASSTNRGPADTQY
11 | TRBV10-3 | AIQKEKNTEAF
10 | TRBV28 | ASSLRGYGYT